The 5 T cell receptor beta chains below were found in one sample sequenced in a study of blood T cell repertoires in COVID-19. TCRdb's copy holds only in-frame clones and misses some; the assay was immunoSEQ multiplex PCR. In the table there are approximately 5,900 clones, about 90% of which are singletons. The specimen sequenced was peripheral blood. Receptors were obtained from a human donor in a cohort sampled during active COVID-19.

This clone was seen more than once but under ten times. In DNA form, the CDR3 reads TGTGCCAGCAGCTTAAGTCTGATAGCCCACGAGCAGTACTTC. Its translation: CASSLSLIAHEQYF. The gene calls are TRBV7-9 and TRBJ2-7; D gene uncertain. Germline V CDR1 and CDR2: SEHNR, FQNEAQ (reference sequence). The V end was cut by 2 bases, the J end by 5 bases, with 13 bases between. The CDR3 consists of 14 residues.

The chain is built from TRBV24-1 and TRBJ2-3; 8 bases fit TRBD1. Germline V gives CDR1 KGHDR, CDR2 SFDVKD. The trim removed 11 bases at V and 3 bases at J, leaving 3 bases unmatched. The CDR3 loop spans 12 amino acids. The CDR3 spells CAIQGETDTQYF. The CDR3 nucleotides are TGTGCCATACAGGGGGAGACAGATACGCAGTATTTT.

This clone was recorded once. The chain couples TRBV5-6 to TRBJ2-1, with 8 bases aligning to TRBD2. Germline CDR1 SGHDT, CDR2 YYEEEE. With V trimmed by 5 bases and J by 9 bases, 4 bases remained unmatched. The CDR3 has 12 residues. The CDR3 reads CASRGLGVEQFF. The CDR3 coding sequence is TGTGCCAGCAGGGGACTAGGGGTTGAGCAGTTCTTC.

The V and J genes are TRBV28 and TRBJ2-5; 9 bases line up with TRBD2. There are 14 residues in the CDR3. The V gene end was trimmed by 8 bases and the J gene end by 13 bases; junction bases not matched to a gene: 17. Per the germline V gene, CDR1 is MDHEN and CDR2 is SYDVKM. The CDR3, as DNA: TGTGCCAGCTCAAGGGAGCGGGAGGTTGCTTCGGGGTACTTC. Its translation is CASSREREVASGYF.

This chain connects TRBV2 to TRBJ1-2, with 8 nucleotides matching TRBD1. The junction had 3 bases not matched to a gene; V was cut back by 6 bases and J by 0 bases. This CDR3 region has 14 residues. Per the germline V gene, CDR1 is SNHLY and CDR2 is FYNNEI. This CDR3 reads CASSRGLANYGYTF. CDR3 DNA sequence: TGTGCCAGCAGCAGGGGGCTAGCTAACTATGGCTACACCTTC.